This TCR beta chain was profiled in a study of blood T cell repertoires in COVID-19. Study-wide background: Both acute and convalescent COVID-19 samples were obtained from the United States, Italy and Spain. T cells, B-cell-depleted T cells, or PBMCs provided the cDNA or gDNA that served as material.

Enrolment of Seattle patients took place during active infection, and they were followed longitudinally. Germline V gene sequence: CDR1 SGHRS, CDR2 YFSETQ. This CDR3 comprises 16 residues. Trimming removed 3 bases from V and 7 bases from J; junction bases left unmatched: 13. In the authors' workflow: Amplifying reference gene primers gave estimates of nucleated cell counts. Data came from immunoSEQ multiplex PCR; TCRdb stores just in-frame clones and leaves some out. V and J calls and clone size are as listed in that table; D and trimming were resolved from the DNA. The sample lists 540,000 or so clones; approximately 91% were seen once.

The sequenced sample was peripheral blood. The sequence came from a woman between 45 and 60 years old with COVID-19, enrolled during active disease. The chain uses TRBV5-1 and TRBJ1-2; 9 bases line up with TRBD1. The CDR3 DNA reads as TGCGCCAGCAGCTCGCAACTACAGGGGGCGCGGGGTGGCTACACCTTC. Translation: CASSSQLQGARGGYTF.